This entry features one T cell receptor beta chain sequence. What this receptor recognizes is not known. No much larger clonotype is one base removed from it; base qualities were not supplied. This specimen comes from a study of regulatory T cells in long-lasting Graves disease (dated by TCRdb to about 2021). In terms of the full investigation: Newly diagnosed Graves' disease patients had taken antithyroid drugs for less than 3 months. Persistent Graves' disease patients were compared with newly diagnosed Graves' disease patients by peripheral blood TCR sequencing and RNA sequencing. The study was registered as a clinical trial and conducted in China. TCR sequencing covered 13 persistent and roughly 20 newly diagnosed Graves' disease patients, some 35 samples in total. The study at large found these results: A larger number of public clonotypes was shared among persistent patients (around 2,500) than among newly diagnosed patients (approximately 1,000). The authors noted that the small sample size was a limitation that may lower accuracy. Only the TCR beta chain was sequenced and analyzed. Peripheral blood alone was examined, since thyroid tissue, which constituted the primary lesion, could not be accessed. Preferential use of TRBV28, TRBJ1-2 and TRBJ2-5 was observed in persistent disease, whereas TRBV20-1 and TRBJ2-1 were favored in newly diagnosed disease. Compared with newly diagnosed patients, persistent Graves' disease patients had lower TCR Shannon entropy and fewer highly expanded clones, which suggests clonal expansion.

For CDR1 and CDR2, the germline V gene lists SNHLY and FYNNEI. Germline trimming: 2 bases from V, 8 bases from J; junction bases outside gene matches: 12. The CDR3, cysteine through phenylalanine, is 16 amino acids long. The only DNA kept is the CDR3, 48 bases in frame from the first base. Library preparation employed multiplex PCR. Sequenced on an Illumina HiSeq 4000. TCR beta libraries were built with iRepertoire HTBI primers and Arm-PCR amplification of CDR3 regions. Gel purification was performed on PCR products prior to sequencing. The paper's data handling went like this. Gene usage analysis of CDR3 amino acid clonotypes used the roughly 60 TRBV and more than 13 TRBJ segments found across samples. Filtered high-quality paired reads were merged into contigs using COPE and FqMerger. BLAST was used to align contigs to IMGT TRBV, TRBD and TRBJ reference genes, and CDR3 was defined according to IMGT. Any clonotype with a frequency above 0.1% was counted as a highly expanded clone. Shannon entropy served as the measure of repertoire diversity, while the Gini coefficient captured V-J evenness. Clonotypes shared by more than one individual were considered public. The raw public data were reprocessed by TCRdb itself: fastp quality trimming at Q25, MiXCR clonotype calling, in-frame beta chains only. Duplicate CDR3 protein sequences are folded into a single record with the most common DNA and genes. These V and J calls derive from TCRdb rather than the authors' analysis. Here the sample has under 300,000 distinct CDR3 sequences; just over 20% occur a single time. In total, the top ten clones hold approximately 13% of the sample.

Reading the label with the study, this specimen's time point is: newly diagnosed GD, antithyroid drugs for less than 3 months. For both TCR sequencing and RNA sequencing, RNA was extracted from PBMCs using TRIzol. The diagnosis of Graves' disease was made according to American Thyroid Association guidelines. Recruitment of patients was carried out at an endocrinology department in Xi'an, China. Each patient gave about 8.1 milliliters of peripheral blood, collected in an EDTA anticoagulant tube. PBMCs were isolated by Ficoll Paque Plus density gradient separation without further T cell sorting. An Agilent 2100 Bioanalyzer and agarose gel were used to assess RNA quality, and a NanoDrop 2000 was used to measure RNA concentration.

The rearranged chain carries TRBV2 and TRBJ2-1; 7 central bases correspond to TRBD1. The TCR was taken from a female donor with Graves disease. Sequences were derived from peripheral blood mononuclear cells (PBMCs), sampled at new diagnosis, from a patient treated with antithyroid drugs. CDR3 region: CASSESETDRAYEQFF. The DNA sequence is as follows: TGTGCCAGCAGTGAATCGGAAACTGACAGGGCCTATGAGCAGTTCTTC.